This T cell receptor beta chain was sequenced during a study of blood T cell repertoires in COVID-19. Study-wide context: Samples of COVID-19 (acute and convalescent) were obtained from the United States, Italy and Spain. PBMCs, B-cell-depleted T cells, or T cells were the source of the cDNA or gDNA that made up the material.

The assay was immunoSEQ multiplex PCR, and TCRdb's table has in-frame clones only and misses some. The sample consists of around 250,000 clones, around four fifths of them appearing once. Resolution of symptoms, clearance, or two negative PCRs was present in recovered Cohort 3 donors. V trimming: 11 bases; J trimming: 8 bases; junction bases outside the gene matches: 10. The CDR3 has 12 amino acids. In germline, CDR1 is LNHNV, CDR2 YYDKDF (reference sequence). The receptor was isolated from a man aged 35-49 years who had recovered from COVID-19. The sample consisted of PBMCs or T cells enriched from blood (not recorded which). The chain carries TRBV15 and TRBJ1-1; 8 bases are a match to TRBD1. CDR3: CAASPTGAEAFF. The CDR3 region has the DNA TGTGCCGCGAGCCCGACAGGGGCGGAAGCTTTCTTT.